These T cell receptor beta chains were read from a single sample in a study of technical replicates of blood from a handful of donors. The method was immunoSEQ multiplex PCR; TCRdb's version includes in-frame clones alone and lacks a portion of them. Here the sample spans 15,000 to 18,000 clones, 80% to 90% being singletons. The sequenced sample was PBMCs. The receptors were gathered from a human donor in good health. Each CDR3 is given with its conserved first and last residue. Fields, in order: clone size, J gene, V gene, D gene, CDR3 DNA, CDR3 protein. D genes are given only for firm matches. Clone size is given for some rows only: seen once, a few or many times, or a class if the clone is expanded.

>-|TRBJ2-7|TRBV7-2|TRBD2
TGTGCCAGCAGCTTAGGGGGGAGGGCCTACGAGCAGTACTTC
CASSLGGRAYEQYF
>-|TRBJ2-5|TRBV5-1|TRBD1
TGCGCCAGCAGCTTGATGGGACAGAGTCAAGAGACCCAGTACTTC
CASSLMGQSQETQYF
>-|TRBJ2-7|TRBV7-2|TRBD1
TGTGCCAGCAGCTGGACCGGGACAGACCAGTACGAGCAGTACTTC
CASSWTGTDQYEQYF
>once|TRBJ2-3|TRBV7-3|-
TGTGCCAGCAGCCCGAGGAGGGAGAGCACAGATACGCAGTATTTT
CASSPRRESTDTQYF
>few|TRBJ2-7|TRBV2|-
TGTGCCAGCATGGCAGGGTTGACCTACGAGCAGTACTTC
CASMAGLTYEQYF
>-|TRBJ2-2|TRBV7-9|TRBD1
TGTGCCAGCAGCCAACAGGGGGCTGGCGGGGAGCTGTTTTTT
CASSQQGAGGELFF
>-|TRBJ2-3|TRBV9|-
TGTGCCAGCAGCGCAAGAGCGGGGGACAGGGCAGATACGCAGTATTTT
CASSARAGDRADTQYF
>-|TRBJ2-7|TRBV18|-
TGTGCCAGCTCACCCGACACTGCCCTTTCCTACGAGCAGTACTTC
CASSPDTALSYEQYF
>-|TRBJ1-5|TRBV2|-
TGTGCCAGCAGTGAGAGGGTAAATCAGCCCCAGCATTTT
CASSERVNQPQHF
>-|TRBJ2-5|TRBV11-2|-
TGTGCCAGCTCAGAGGGAGACGGGGGGACCCAGTACTTC
CASSEGDGGTQYF
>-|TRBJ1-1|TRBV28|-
TGTGCCAGCATGTGGGCGGGGCGGTACACTGAAGCTTTCTTT
CASMWAGRYTEAFF
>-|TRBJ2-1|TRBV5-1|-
TGCGCCAGCAGCGCCACCGGGACAATTGTCAATGAGCAGTTCTTC
CASSATGTIVNEQFF
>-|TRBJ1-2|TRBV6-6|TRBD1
TGTGCCAGCAGTTACGGGACAGAAGGAGGCTACACCTTC
CASSYGTEGGYTF
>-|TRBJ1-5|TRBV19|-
TGTGCCAGTAGTATTAACGGTTATAGCAATCAGCCCCAGCATTTT
CASSINGYSNQPQHF
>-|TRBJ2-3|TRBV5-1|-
TGCGCCAGCAGTCCGAGGCCGGCCGAGCGAGACACAGATACGCAGTATTTT
CASSPRPAERDTDTQYF
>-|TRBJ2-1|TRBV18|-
TGTGCCAGCTCAAGGGGTGATGGGAATGAGCAGTTCTTC
CASSRGDGNEQFF
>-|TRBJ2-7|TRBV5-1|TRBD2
TGCGCCAGCAGCTTGTCCCTTCGGACTAGCGGGAGCTACGAGCAGTACTTC
CASSLSLRTSGSYEQYF
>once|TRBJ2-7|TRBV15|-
TGTGCCACCAGCAGAGACAGCTCCTACGAGCAGTACTTC
CATSRDSSYEQYF